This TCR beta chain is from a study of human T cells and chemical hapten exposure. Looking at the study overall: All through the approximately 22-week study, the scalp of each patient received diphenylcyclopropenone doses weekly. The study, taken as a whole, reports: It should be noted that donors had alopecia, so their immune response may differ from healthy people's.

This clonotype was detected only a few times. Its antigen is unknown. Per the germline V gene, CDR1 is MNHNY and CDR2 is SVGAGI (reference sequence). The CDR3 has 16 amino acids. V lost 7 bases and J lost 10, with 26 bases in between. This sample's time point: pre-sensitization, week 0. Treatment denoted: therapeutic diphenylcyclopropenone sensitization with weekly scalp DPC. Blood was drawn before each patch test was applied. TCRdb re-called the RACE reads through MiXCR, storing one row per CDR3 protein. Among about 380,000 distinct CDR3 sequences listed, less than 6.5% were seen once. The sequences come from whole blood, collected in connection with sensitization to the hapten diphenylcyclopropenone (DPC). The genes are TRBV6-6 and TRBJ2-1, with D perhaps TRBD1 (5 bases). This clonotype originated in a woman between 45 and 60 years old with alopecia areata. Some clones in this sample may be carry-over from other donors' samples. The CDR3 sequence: CASTAILRQTKGEQFF. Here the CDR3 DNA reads TGTGCCAGCACCGCGATTTTGCGACAGACAAAGGGGGAGCAGTTCTTC.